Given below is one T cell receptor beta chain in context. Original processing methods: The authors estimated nucleated cell counts from reference gene primer amplification. The assay was immunoSEQ multiplex PCR, and TCRdb's table has in-frame clones only and misses some. V and J calls and clone size come straight from that table; D and trimming were deduced from the DNA. The table shows about 360,000 clones, with approximately 86% occurring only once. These data come from a study of blood T cell repertoires in COVID-19. The sequencing sample was made of peripheral blood. This clonotype was obtained from a human donor in a cohort sampled during active COVID-19.

The CDR3 DNA follows: TGTGCCAGCAGCTTAGGGGGGGACTATGGCTACACCTTC. Protein product: CASSLGGDYGYTF. The V and J genes are TRBV7-6 and TRBJ1-2; D may be TRBD1 (5 bases). The V gene lost 1 base and the J gene lost 3 bases, with 6 bases spanning the gap. In germline, CDR1 is SGHVS, CDR2 FNYEAQ. The CDR3 runs 13 residues.